This T cell receptor beta chain was captured in a study of blood T cell repertoires in COVID-19 (dated by TCRdb to between 2020 and 2021). As for the study more broadly: Samples covering the acute and convalescent phases of COVID-19 were provided by collaborators in the United States, Italy and Spain. The prospective study material was composed of cDNA or gDNA derived from T cells, B-cell-depleted T cells, or PBMCs. Subjects who had been exposed to COVID-19, were actively infected with it, or had recovered from it provided the deeply sampled blood TCRbeta repertoires that made up the dataset. The repertoires were released in a freely available public database meant as a resource for research on the immune response to SARS-CoV-2. The samples were drawn from the first 160 participants of the ongoing ImmuneRACE study and from 1,254 subjects provided by 6 global collaborators. Nearly every sample came with metadata listing a de-identified subject ID, COVID-19 status, age in years and sex. Where HLA class I and class II types were available, the types were taken from metadata supplied by the sample provider, not from assay-based typing.

Whole blood was collected in K2EDTA tubes by collaborating institutions according to the institutions' own protocols. For TCRbeta analysis, collaborators shipped samples in one of three forms: frozen whole blood, isolated PBMCs, or DNA extracted from either of those sample types. Overall study outcomes, separate from this receptor: How much clinical and demographic metadata was included differed by source and by participant, and the metadata was provided uncurated.

At the junction V is shortened by 0 bases and J by 6 bases, with 14 bases in between. The CDR3 sequence holds 15 residues, the cysteine and phenylalanine included. The DNA shown is the 45-base CDR3, in frame from base 1. CDR1 and CDR2 (MNHEY, SVGAGI) derive from the germline V gene. TCRbeta CDR3 regions were amplified from genomic DNA by means of the immunoSEQ Assay, a bias-controlled multiplex PCR. The study's processing was this. The number of nucleated cells in each sample was estimated from the amplification of reference gene primers within the assay. To quantify the absolute abundance of each unique TCRbeta CDR3 rearrangement, sequence reads were collapsed and filtered. Productive Simpson clonality was computed per sample as the square root of Simpson's diversity index over productive rearrangements. Held by TCRdb, this immuneACCESS table contains in-frame sequences only and omits some clones. Under half of the omission traces to an unresolved V gene where checked; the cause of the rest is unknown. V and J calls and clone size follow that table, whereas D and trimming were derived from the DNA. The sample contains around 58,000 clones, less than 85% of them found a single time. The ten most abundant clones make up approximately 5% of the sample.

A word on this clone: This clone's antigen is unknown. Nothing much larger sits one base from this clone, and base qualities are not available.

This receptor was identified in a human donor in a cohort sampled during active COVID-19. The V and J genes are TRBV6-5 and TRBJ1-2, with no confident D gene call. The material sequenced was peripheral blood. The CDR3 is CASSYSRVVRNGYTF. In nucleotide form, the sequence is TGTGCCAGCAGTTACTCGAGGGTGGTCAGAAATGGCTACACCTTC.